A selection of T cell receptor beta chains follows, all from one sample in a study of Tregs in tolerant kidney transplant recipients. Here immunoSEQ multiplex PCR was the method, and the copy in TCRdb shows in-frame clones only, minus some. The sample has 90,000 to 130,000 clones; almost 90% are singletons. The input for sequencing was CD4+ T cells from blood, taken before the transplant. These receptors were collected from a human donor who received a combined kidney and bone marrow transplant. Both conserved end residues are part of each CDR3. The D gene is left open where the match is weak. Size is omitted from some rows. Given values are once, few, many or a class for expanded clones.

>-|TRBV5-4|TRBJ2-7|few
TGTGCCAGCAGCCGATCGGACAGTTCCTACGAGCAGTACTTC
CASSRSDSSYEQYF
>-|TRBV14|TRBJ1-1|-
TGTGCCAGCAGCCAAGGGGGGAGGGGTGGCACTGAAGCTTTCTTT
CASSQGGRGGTEAFF
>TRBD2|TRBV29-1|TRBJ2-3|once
TGCAGCGGGTTGAGGGCACTAGCGGGGGGTCCAACCAGCACAGATACGCAGTATTTT
CSGLRALAGGPTSTDTQYF
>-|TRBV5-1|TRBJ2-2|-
TGCGCCAGCAGCCTTTTTCGGGTCGAGGACGGGGAGCTGTTTTTT
CASSLFRVEDGELFF
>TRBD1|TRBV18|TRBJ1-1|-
TGTGCCAGCTTTGGTCCAGGGGGAAGTTCTACTGAAGCTTTCTTT
CASFGPGGSSTEAFF
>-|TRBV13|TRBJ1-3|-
TGTGCCAGCAGCTCTATACGGAGCCCCATCCTCTCTGGAAACACCATATATTTT
CASSSIRSPILSGNTIYF
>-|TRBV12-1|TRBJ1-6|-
TGTGCCAGCAGCTTCCCAATTCGACAGGGAGGTTGGCTGGGTTCACCCCTCCACTTT
CASSFPIRQGGWLGSPLHF
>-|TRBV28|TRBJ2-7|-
TGTGCCAGCAGTTCCACAGGGCGCTCCTACGAGCAGTACTTC
CASSSTGRSYEQYF
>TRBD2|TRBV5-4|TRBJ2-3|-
TGTGCCAGCACCCGACTAGCGGGGGGTCCCGGTGCACGTACGCAGTATTTT
CASTRLAGGPGARTQYF
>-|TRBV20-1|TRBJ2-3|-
TGCAGTGCTGGAACTAGAGATACGCAGTATTTT
CSAGTRDTQYF
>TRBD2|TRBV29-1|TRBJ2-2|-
TGCAGCGTTAGGACTAGCGGGAGGCACCTAGGCGGGGAGCTGTTTTTT
CSVRTSGRHLGGELFF
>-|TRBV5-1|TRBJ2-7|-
TGCGCCAGCAGCCCCGTCCCAGGCAACTCCTACGAGCAGTACTTC
CASSPVPGNSYEQYF
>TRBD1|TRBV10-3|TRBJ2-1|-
TGTGCCATCAGCCAACCCGGGACAGGGAACTACAATGAGCAGTTCTTC
CAISQPGTGNYNEQFF
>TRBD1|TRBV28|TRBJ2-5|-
TGTGCCAGCAGTGGACAGGGAAGGGAGTTGGAGACCCAGTACTTC
CASSGQGRELETQYF
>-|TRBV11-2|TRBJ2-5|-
TGTGCCAGCAGCTTAGAACGACAGCGACGAACTGAGTACTTC
CASSLERQRRTEYF
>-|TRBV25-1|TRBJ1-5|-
TGTGCCAGCAGTGAGACTTCGGGGGGAAGCAATCAGCCCCAGCATTTT
CASSETSGGSNQPQHF
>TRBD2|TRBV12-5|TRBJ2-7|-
TGTGCTAGTGTCGGAGGACTAGATATCTACGAGCAGTACTTC
CASVGGLDIYEQYF
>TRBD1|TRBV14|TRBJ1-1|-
TGTGCCAGCAGCCAAGAGACAGGGGGTATGAACACTGAAGCTTTCTTT
CASSQETGGMNTEAFF
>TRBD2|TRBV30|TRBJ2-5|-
TGTGCCTGGAGTAGCGGGAGGGCCCTGGAGACCCAGTACTTC
CAWSSGRALETQYF
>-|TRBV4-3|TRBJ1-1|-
TGCGCCAGCAGCGAAGGGAGGACGGTCAACACTGAAGCTTTCTTT
CASSEGRTVNTEAFF
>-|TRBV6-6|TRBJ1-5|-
TGTGCCACTGAGGGGAACCGACTAGACAATCAGCCCCAGCATTTT
CATEGNRLDNQPQHF
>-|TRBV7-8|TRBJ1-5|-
TGTGCCAGCAGCTTAGCCGGAGGGTCGAGCAATCAGCCCCAGCATTTT
CASSLAGGSSNQPQHF
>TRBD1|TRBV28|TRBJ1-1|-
TGTGCCAGCAGCCCCACAGGGGGGAACACTGAAGCTTTCTTT
CASSPTGGNTEAFF
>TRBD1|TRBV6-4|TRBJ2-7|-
TGTGCCAGCAGTCCCGGGACAGGGACGTCCTACGAGCAGTACTTC
CASSPGTGTSYEQYF
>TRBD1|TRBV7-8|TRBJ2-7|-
TGTGCCAGCAGCTTACGGGGACAGATAGGAGCCTACGAGCAGTACTTC
CASSLRGQIGAYEQYF
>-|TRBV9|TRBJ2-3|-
TGTGCCAGCAGCGTCGGCGGAATTAGCACAGATACGCAGTATTTT
CASSVGGISTDTQYF
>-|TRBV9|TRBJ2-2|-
TGTGCCAGCAGCGTAGGGACTTTGGACGGGGAGCTGTTTTTT
CASSVGTLDGELFF